This TCR beta chain was recorded in a study of PD-1 blockade in classical Hodgkin lymphoma. Study-wide findings and caveats: The causes of the repertoire differences, possibly disease activity or prior therapy, remain undefined. The study found complete responders had baseline diversity similar to newly diagnosed patients. Relapsed/refractory patients reportedly had the lowest baseline TCR diversity, below newly diagnosed patients, who were below healthy donors.

Trimming stripped 4 bases from V and 1 base from J, with 11 bases between. CDR1 is SGHDN and CDR2 is FVKESK in the germline V gene. This CDR3 comprises 15 residues. This clone was seen only a few times. Antigen: not known. Method: immunoSEQ multiplex PCR; TCRdb's copy keeps in-frame clones and lacks some. This sample has around 40,000 clones, with around 80% found just once. In every patient, relapse followed autologous stem cell transplantation, while exposure to brentuximab vedotin differed. Patients had relapsed/refractory classical Hodgkin lymphoma with complete response, partial response or progressive disease as best response.

The clonotype was recovered from a human donor with classical Hodgkin lymphoma. The sequenced sample was peripheral blood mononuclear cells (PBMCs), obtained at baseline. The chain joins TRBV14 to TRBJ2-1, with D possibly TRBD2 on 5 matching bases. The CDR3 DNA reads as TGTGCCAGCAGCCGCGGACTGGGTTCCTACAATGAGCAGTTCTTC. The encoded protein is CASSRGLGSYNEQFF.